This T cell receptor (beta chain) was observed in a study of T cell responses to AZD1222 COVID-19 vaccine. Findings of the study overall: Only a handful of AZD1222 recipients were seropositive at baseline. Repertoires were collected only later (after the peak T cell response had occurred). The study reported that nearly half of spike-specific TCRs target unmutated variant regions. Spike regions recognized by vaccine-associated CD4 TCRs spanned the protein, led by 160-218 and 743-854.

In the case of this clone: Antigen specificity is unknown.

V dropped 6 bases and J dropped 5; count of bases not matched to a gene: 8. Germline CDR1 is MRHNA and CDR2 is SNTAGT. The CDR3 runs 15 residues. The method was immunoSEQ multiplex PCR; TCRdb's version includes in-frame clones alone and lacks a portion of them. This table holds more than 150,000 clones, 90% to 95% found once. This clonotype was sampled from an adult in good health. The rearrangement joins TRBV6-4 to TRBJ2-3, with 10 bases matching TRBD2. Sample: peripheral blood, taken on day 0 of AZD1222 vaccination. The CDR3 here is CASSRLAGEKDTQYF. Here the CDR3 DNA reads TGTGCCAGCAGCCGCCTAGCGGGAGAAAAAGATACGCAGTATTTT.